This entry lists 28 T cell receptor beta chains sequenced from one sample in a study of T cell changes during pregnancy in multiple sclerosis. Clones were read by immunoSEQ multiplex PCR, and TCRdb kept only the in-frame ones, dropping some. The data contain 35,000 to 50,000 clones, more than 85% of them singletons. This specimen was CD4+ T cells from peripheral blood mononuclear cells, taken after pregnancy. The receptors derive from a female donor in good health, enrolled as a control in a pregnancy study.

This CDR3 reads CAISENRGLNTGELFF. CDR3 sequence (DNA): TGTGCCATCAGTGAGAACAGGGGGCTGAACACCGGGGAGCTGTTTTTT. The V call is TRBV10-3, the J call TRBJ2-2; 9 bases fit TRBD1. The germline V gene has CDR1 ENHRY and CDR2 SYGVKD. V shed 2 bases and J 1 base; nucleotides not matched to a gene: 2. This CDR3 has 16 residues.

This chain links TRBV7-2 with TRBJ2-1; the D gene is possibly TRBD2 (6 bases). The CDR3 is 15 amino acids. Trimming pared 1 base from V and 5 bases from J, leaving 12 bases between. Germline V gene data show CDR1 as SGHTA and CDR2 as FQGNSA. The CDR3 sequence is CASSLVEGPNNEQFF. The CDR3 region has the DNA TGTGCCAGCAGCTTAGTGGAGGGCCCCAACAATGAGCAGTTCTTC.

V and J are TRBV11-3 and TRBJ2-1; 9 bases agree with TRBD2. The V and J ends lost 1 base and 1 base, in that order; junction bases with no gene match: 8. The germline V gene encodes CDR1 SGHNT and CDR2 YENEEA. This CDR3 is built from 18 residues. The CDR3 bases are TGTGCCAGCAGCTTAGGGGGGGGACTAGCCGTGTCCTACAATGAGCAGTTCTTC. Protein product: CASSLGGGLAVSYNEQFF.

V usage is TRBV19 and J usage is TRBJ1-3; the match to TRBD1 covers 11 bases. This CDR3 is built from 17 residues. V was clipped by 5 bases and J by 3 bases; unmatched bases: 9. Germline CDR1 is LNHDA and CDR2 is SQIVND (reference sequence). CDR3 region: CASSSGGQGVFGNTIYF. The CDR3 DNA reads TGTGCCAGTAGTTCTGGGGGACAGGGGGTTTTTGGAAACACCATATATTTT.

The chain links TRBV18 to TRBJ1-1, with a possible D match to TRBD1 (6 bases). V lost 0 bases, J lost 2 bases, and 10 bases lay in between. CDR1 and CDR2 (germline): KGHSH, LQKENI. The CDR3 has 15 residues. Written as DNA, the CDR3 is TGTGCCAGCTCACCACCGACAGGTGTAAACACTGAAGCTTTCTTT. It yields the protein CASSPPTGVNTEAFF.

The V call is TRBV27, the J call TRBJ2-7; D not certain. Germline CDR1 is MNHEY and CDR2 is SMNVEV (reference sequence). The CDR3 sequence is 13 residues long. The germline V and J ends were trimmed by 3 bases and 0 bases, with 6 bases remaining between them. This chain's CDR3 is CASSFGVSYEQYF. DNA of the CDR3: TGTGCCAGCAGTTTCGGAGTCTCCTACGAGCAGTACTTC.

V is TRBV6-4 and J is TRBJ2-3; 12 nucleotides line up with TRBD2. Germline CDR1 and CDR2: MRHNA and SNTAGT. The CDR3 contains 15 residues. The V and J ends lost 6 bases and 4 bases, in that order; junction bases with no gene match: 5. The CDR3 spells CASSRTSGTSDTQYF. CDR3 coding DNA: TGTGCCAGCAGCCGGACTAGCGGGACGTCAGATACGCAGTATTTT.

This chain links TRBV18 with TRBJ2-7; TRBD2 is a possible D gene (6 bases). CDR1 is KGHSH and CDR2 is LQKENI in the germline V gene. Trimming stripped 0 bases from V and 6 bases from J, with 12 bases between. CDR3 length: 14 amino acids. The CDR3: CASSPPGSSSEQYF. The CDR3 region has the DNA TGTGCCAGCTCACCACCCGGGAGCAGCTCCGAGCAGTACTTC.

The V call is TRBV11-2, the J call TRBJ1-5; D gene unclear. This CDR3 comprises 14 residues. The germline V gene has CDR1 SGHAT and CDR2 FQNNGV. V was clipped by 0 bases and J by 6 bases, with 9 bases between them. In DNA form, the CDR3 reads TGTGCCAGCAGCTTAGAAGGGAGCGGTCAGCCCCAGCATTTT. This codes for CASSLEGSGQPQHF.

This chain joins TRBV27 and TRBJ1-5; 8 nucleotides align to TRBD1. The CDR3 is 15 amino acids. Unmatched junction bases numbered 11, after V lost 6 bases and J lost 7 bases. Germline V gene data show CDR1 as MNHEY and CDR2 as SMNVEV (reference sequence). CDR3: CASSIDRGLGQPQHF. As DNA, the CDR3 is TGTGCCAGCAGCATCGACAGGGGATTGGGACAGCCCCAGCATTTT.

This chain links TRBV7-2 with TRBJ1-1, with D uncertain. CDR1 SGHTA and CDR2 FQGNSA come from the germline V gene. CDR3 size: 14 residues. The V end lost 2 bases, the J end lost 1 base, and 8 bases lay between the germline ends. CDR3 nucleotide sequence: TGTGCCAGCAGCTTAAGAGGGTCGAACACTGAAGCTTTCTTT. It codes for CASSLRGSNTEAFF. Complete variable domain (other parts from reference TRBV7-2 and TRBJ1-1): GAGVSQSPSNKVTEKGKDVELRCDPISGHTALYWYRQSLGQGLEFLIYFQGNSAPDKSGLPSDRFSAERTGGSVSTLTIQRTQQEDSAVYLCASSLRGSNTEAFFGQGTRLTVV.

The chain carries TRBV7-2 and TRBJ2-3; D is unclear. Trimming cost V 2 bases and J 2 bases, with 8 bases left between them. The CDR3 contains 14 residues. CDR1 is SGHTA, CDR2 FQGNSA, per germline. CDR3 in amino acids: CASSLLGSTDTQYF. DNA for the CDR3: TGTGCCAGCAGCTTACTAGGTTCCACAGATACGCAGTATTTT.

The chain uses TRBV19 and TRBJ1-3, with a tentative D call TRBD1 (5 bases). The germline V and J ends were trimmed by 0 bases and 4 bases, with 7 bases remaining between them. CDR3 length equals 14 residues. Germline loops: CDR1 LNHDA, CDR2 SQIVND (reference sequence). The CDR3 sequence: CASSIEGVGNTIYF. CDR3 nucleotides: TGTGCCAGTAGTATAGAAGGGGTCGGAAACACCATATATTTT. Full variable domain (rest looked up from reference TRBV19 and TRBJ1-3): DGGITQSPKYLFRKEGQNVTLSCEQNLNHDAMYWYRQDPGQGLRLIYYSQIVNDFQKGDIAEGYSVSREKKESFPLTVTSAQKNPTAFYLCASSIEGVGNTIYFGEGSWLTVV.

This chain uses TRBV15 with TRBJ2-7; tentatively, D is TRBD2 (5 bases). V was pared by 8 bases and J by 1 base, with 15 bases between. CDR3 size: 14 residues. The germline gives CDR1 LNHNV, CDR2 YYDKDF (reference sequence). In DNA, the CDR3 is TGTGCCACCCAAAAATCTGGACTGTCCTACGAGCAGTACTTC. Translation gives CATQKSGLSYEQYF. Combining the CDR3 with reference TRBV15 and TRBJ2-7 gives the whole variable domain DAMVIQNPRYQVTQFGKPVTLSCSQTLNHNVMYWYQQKSSQAPKLLFHYYDKDFNNEADTPDNFQSRRPNTSFCFLDIRSPGLGDTAMYLCATQKSGLSYEQYFGPGTRLTVT.

The CDR3 DNA sequence: TGTGCCAGCAGCTCTCAGGGACTTCCTATCAATGAGCAGTTCTTC. This translates into CASSSQGLPINEQFF. The rearrangement joins TRBV6-1 to TRBJ2-1, with D perhaps matching TRBD2 (6 bases). This CDR3 is built from 15 residues. Trimming took 6 bases from V and 6 from J, leaving 18 bases between them. Germline lookup yields CDR1 MNHNS and CDR2 SASEGT.

The J gene is TRBJ2-4, the V gene TRBV20-1; no firm D call. Trimming pared 1 base from V and 8 bases from J, leaving 6 bases between. This CDR3 is built from 11 residues. The V gene's germline CDR1 is DFQATT and CDR2 SNEGSKA (reference sequence). This chain's CDR3 is CSARGGHIQYF. The CDR3 coding sequence is TGCAGTGCTAGAGGTGGGCACATTCAGTACTTC.

V is TRBV11-2 and J is TRBJ2-3; D is uncertain. Germline CDR1 reads SGHAT; CDR2 reads FQNNGV. The germline V and J ends were trimmed by 10 bases and 3 bases, with 14 bases remaining between them. The CDR3 extends over 13 amino acids. This chain's CDR3 is CATNPRNTDTQYF. The CDR3, as DNA: TGTGCCACCAACCCTAGAAATACAGATACGCAGTATTTT.

J is TRBJ2-3 and V is TRBV5-4; 10 bases agree with TRBD2. V lost 4 bases to trimming and J lost 6 bases; unmatched junction nucleotides: 11. CDR3 length: 16 residues. Germline V gene data show CDR1 as SGHNT and CDR2 as YYREEE (reference sequence). The CDR3 reads CASSPQERGGQDTQYF. CDR3 DNA sequence: TGTGCCAGCAGCCCCCAGGAGCGGGGGGGTCAGGATACGCAGTATTTT.

The V call is TRBV15, the J call TRBJ2-7, with D uncertain. Between the trimmed V and J ends, which lost 0 bases and 3 bases, there was a span of 12 bases. CDR1 is LNHNV and CDR2 is YYDKDF in the germline V gene (reference sequence). The CDR3 has 15 amino acids. CDR3 nucleotide sequence: TGTGCCACCAGCAGAGATAGGATTACTAACTACGAGCAGTACTTC. This sequence encodes CATSRDRITNYEQYF.

This chain uses TRBV28 with TRBJ1-1, with D maybe TRBD1 (6 bases). Germline loops: CDR1 MDHEN, CDR2 SYDVKM. Trimming stripped 5 bases from V and 6 bases from J, with 19 bases between. The CDR3 contains 15 residues. The CDR3 DNA sequence: TGTGCCAGCAGTCCCCACAGGGAACCTAGTGCTGAAGCTTTCTTT. It codes for CASSPHREPSAEAFF. Together with reference TRBV28 and TRBJ1-1, the CDR3 gives the full variable domain: DVKVTQSSRYLVKRTGEKVFLECVQDMDHENMFWYRQDPGLGLRLIYFSYDVKMKEKGDIPEGYSVSREKKERFSLILESASTNQTSMYLCASSPHREPSAEAFFGQGTRLTVV.

The chain has TRBV7-9 and TRBJ2-1, with 12 positions matching TRBD2. V was clipped by 5 bases and J by 8 bases; unmatched bases: 7. The CDR3 consists of 15 residues. CDR1 is SEHNR, CDR2 FQNEAQ, per germline (reference sequence). CDR3 DNA: TGTGCCAGCAGCCGCTTGGCTAGCGGGGGGGATGAGCAGTTCTTC. The encoded protein is CASSRLASGGDEQFF. Using reference TRBV7-9 and TRBJ2-1 for the parts outside the CDR3, the full variable domain is DTGVSQNPRHKITKRGQNVTFRCDPISEHNRLYWYRQTLGQGPEFLTYFQNEAQLEKSRLLSDRFSAERPKGSFSTLEIQRTEQGDSAMYLCASSRLASGGDEQFFGPGTRLTVL.

This chain uses TRBV7-9 with TRBJ2-3; perhaps TRBD2 as D (6 bases). V lost 2 bases and J lost 4, with 10 bases in between. CDR3 length: 14 amino acids. The germline CDR1 and CDR2 sequences are SEHNR and FQNEAQ (reference sequence). CDR3 DNA sequence: TGTGCCAGCAGCTTATGGGGGGTTTCAGATACGCAGTATTTT. Translation gives CASSLWGVSDTQYF.

The V and J genes are TRBV6-1 and TRBJ2-5, with a weak D call TRBD1 (5 bases). The V end was cut by 7 bases, the J end by 1 base, with 10 bases between. CDR1 and CDR2 from the germline V gene are MNHNS and SASEGT. There are 13 residues in the CDR3. The CDR3 region has the DNA TGTGCCAGCATGGACACGGGCCAAGAGACCCAGTACTTC. This sequence encodes CASMDTGQETQYF.

The chain employs TRBV5-4 and TRBJ1-2; D may be TRBD1 (5 bases). CDR1 and CDR2 (germline): SGHNT, YYREEE (reference sequence). Trimming stripped 0 bases from V and 4 bases from J, with 13 bases between. The CDR3 runs 15 residues. CDR3 DNA: TGTGCCAGCAGCTTGGATTCCACAGGTCGCTATGGCTACACCTTC. Translated, it gives CASSLDSTGRYGYTF. The variable domain in full, completed from reference TRBV5-4 and TRBJ1-2, reads ETGVTQSPTHLIKTRGQQVTLRCSSQSGHNTVSWYQQALGQGPQFIFQYYREEENGRGNFPPRFSGLQFPNYSSELNVNALELDDSALYLCASSLDSTGRYGYTFGSGTRLTVV.

The chain has TRBV28 and TRBJ1-4, with 7 bases identical to TRBD1. The CDR3 loop spans 15 amino acids. The J segment lost 4 bases and the V segment lost 5 bases, leaving 7 bases of the junction unmatched. Per germline, CDR1 MDHEN and CDR2 SYDVKM. The CDR3, as DNA: TGTGCCAGCAGTAAAACAGGGGATATTAATGAAAAACTGTTTTTT. Its translation: CASSKTGDINEKLFF.

The J gene is TRBJ1-5, the V gene TRBV28; 8 bases are a match to TRBD1. The CDR3 contains 12 residues. Trimming cost V 6 bases and J 6 bases; bases outside gene matches: 1. CDR1 and CDR2 from the germline V gene are MDHEN and SYDVKM. CDR3 loop: CASRDRVQPQHF. The CDR3, as DNA: TGTGCCAGCAGGGACAGGGTTCAGCCCCAGCATTTT.

This chain connects TRBV29-1 to TRBJ1-2, with D tentatively TRBD1 (6 bases). With 6 bases removed from V and 1 base from J, the gap between germline ends came to 9 bases. This CDR3 is 12 amino acids long. The germline V gene encodes CDR1 SQVTM and CDR2 ANQGSEA. In DNA, the CDR3 is TGCAGCGTAGGGGGATTTAACTATGGCTACACCTTC. This encodes CSVGGFNYGYTF.

In this sample, this clone turned up once. The chain carries TRBV29-1 and TRBJ2-7; D perhaps matches TRBD1 (5 bases). The CDR3 runs 11 residues. Germline V gives CDR1 SQVTM, CDR2 ANQGSEA. Between the trimmed V and J ends, which lost 7 bases and 2 bases, there was a span of 9 bases. DNA of the CDR3: TGCAGCGGGACAAGAGCCTACGAGCAGTACTTC. It is translated as CSGTRAYEQYF.